These T cell receptor beta chains were read from a single sample in a study of CD8+CD57+ T cells in acquired aplastic anemia. TCRdb passed the reads through MiXCR, listing each CDR3 protein once. The sample shows about 150,000 distinct CDR3 sequences, 40% to 55% of them seen only once. The sequenced sample was sorted CD4+, CD8+, or CD8+CD57+ T cells (not recorded which) from PBMCs. These receptors came from a human donor with aplastic anemia. CDR3s include the opening cysteine and the closing phenylalanine or tryptophan.

v_gene: TRBV4-1
j_gene: TRBJ1-3
len: 14
CDR3aa: CASSQGAGVPSLSF

v_gene: TRBV4-3
j_gene: TRBJ2-3
len: 18
CDR3aa: CASSQEPSSGGSTDTQYF

v_gene: TRBV29-1
j_gene: TRBJ2-1
len: 14
CDR3aa: CSVDVLARVNEQFF

v_gene: TRBV11-1
j_gene: TRBJ2-3
len: 19
CDR3aa: CASSLGDSGGAVFPDTQYF

v_gene: TRBV20-1
j_gene: TRBJ1-3
len: 15
CDR3aa: CSARDGSWAGNTIYF

v_gene: TRBV7-2
j_gene: TRBJ1-6
len: 14
CDR3aa: CASSRDRAGSPLHF

v_gene: TRBV11-3
j_gene: TRBJ2-1
len: 15
CDR3aa: CASSRDRPLDNEQFF

v_gene: TRBV6-5
j_gene: TRBJ1-3
len: 15
CDR3aa: CASGYYQGAGNTIYF

v_gene: TRBV10-3
j_gene: TRBJ2-7
len: 13
CDR3aa: CAISPYREREQYF

v_gene: TRBV11-2
j_gene: TRBJ1-4
len: 14
CDR3aa: CASSPTGGFEKLFF

v_gene: TRBV4-1
j_gene: TRBJ1-5
len: 15
CDR3aa: CASSQISSSNQPQHF

v_gene: TRBV7-2
j_gene: TRBJ2-3
len: 15
CDR3aa: CASSLVVTAGDTQYF

v_gene: TRBV5-1
j_gene: TRBJ1-1
len: 13
CDR3aa: CASSPQTGGEALF

v_gene: TRBV7-2
j_gene: TRBJ1-4
len: 14
CDR3aa: CASSLQGGGEKLFF

v_gene: TRBV6-5
j_gene: TRBJ2-1
len: 13
CDR3aa: CASSYRQYNEQFF

v_gene: TRBV20-1
j_gene: TRBJ2-1
len: 15
CDR3aa: CSAPSISGTYNEQFF

v_gene: TRBV4-1
j_gene: TRBJ2-1
len: 17
CDR3aa: CASSQDWVLAGYNEQFF

v_gene: TRBV10-3
j_gene: TRBJ1-4
len: 13
CDR3aa: CASSSGINEKLFF

v_gene: TRBV11-2
j_gene: TRBJ2-3
len: 16
CDR3aa: CASSPGLGGGTDTQYF

v_gene: TRBV11-2
j_gene: TRBJ2-3
len: 18
CDR3aa: CASSLVVTSSLSTDTQYF

v_gene: TRBV15
j_gene: TRBJ1-2
len: 14
CDR3aa: CATSRGRGDYGYTF

v_gene: TRBV2
j_gene: TRBJ2-7
len: 15
CDR3aa: CASSLGAGGAYEQYF

v_gene: TRBV3-1
j_gene: TRBJ1-2
len: 13
CDR3aa: CASSQVDRDGYTF

v_gene: TRBV5-6
j_gene: TRBJ1-3
len: 15
CDR3aa: CASSAQGWSGNTIYF

v_gene: TRBV5-5
j_gene: TRBJ1-1
len: 16
CDR3aa: CASSLDTGISHTEAFF

v_gene: TRBV10-3
j_gene: TRBJ1-2
len: 13
CDR3aa: CAITAGQGYGYTF

v_gene: TRBV7-9
j_gene: TRBJ1-1
len: 13
CDR3aa: CASSLVAGPEAFF

v_gene: TRBV11-2
j_gene: TRBJ2-2
len: 16
CDR3aa: CASSLFVRGRAGKLFF